The next 25 T cell receptor beta chains were all read from a single sample in a study of T cells in Graves' hyperthyroidism and ophthalmopathy. It was RNA transcripts that yielded the amplified TCR beta CDR3 regions. RT-PCR in the first round (using the HTBI primer set) targeted the TCR CDR3. MiXCR, applied by TCRdb to the multiplex PCR reads, yields one record per CDR3 protein. The data hold around 300,000 distinct CDR3 sequences, with approximately 13% observed a single time. Sample: blood. These receptors originate from a woman in her twenties or thirties with Graves' hyperthyroidism.

This clonotype was found once. The chain carries TRBV9 and TRBJ2-1; TRBD1 matches 7 bases. Germline V gives CDR1 SGDLS, CDR2 YYNGEE. This CDR3 has 15 amino acids. Germline trimming cut 0 bases from V and 8 bases from J; bases unmatched to any gene: 8. The CDR3 loop is CASSVVKGAWDEQFF. DNA of the CDR3: TGTGCCAGCAGCGTAGTAAAGGGGGCTTGGGATGAGCAGTTCTTC.

The sample holds many counts of this clonotype. This chain joins TRBV2 and TRBJ1-1; D is possibly TRBD1 (6 bases). Germline lookup yields CDR1 SNHLY and CDR2 FYNNEI. The CDR3 has 19 amino acids. The V and J ends lost 7 bases and 4 bases respectively, with 31 bases between them. The DNA for the CDR3 is TGTGCCAGCAAGACCGACAGGAATAGCCAGAATTGGCGGGTCACTGAAGCTTTCTTT. It yields the protein CASKTDRNSQNWRVTEAFF.

This clonotype was picked up many times. The chain uses TRBV5-1 and TRBJ1-1; D not resolved. Between the trimmed V and J ends, which lost 1 base and 0 bases, there was a span of 7 bases. The length of the CDR3 is 14 residues. Germline CDR1 reads SGHRS; CDR2 reads YFSETQ. This CDR3 reads CASSLWEVNTEAFF. CDR3 coding DNA: TGCGCCAGCAGCTTGTGGGAAGTGAACACTGAAGCTTTCTTT.

This clonotype was picked up a small number of times. The V call is TRBV7-8, the J call TRBJ2-1, with 10 bases identical to TRBD2. Germline V gene sequence: CDR1 SGHVS, CDR2 FQNEAQ. The J segment lost 7 bases and the V segment lost 1 base, leaving 16 bases of the junction unmatched. This CDR3 has 19 residues. CDR3 bases: TGTGCCAGCAGCTTAGAGGGTCGACGGCTAGCGGGAGAGGGGAATGAGCAGTTCTTC. Translation gives CASSLEGRRLAGEGNEQFF.

This rearrangement joins TRBV12-3 or TRBV12-4 to TRBJ2-2; TRBD2 aligns across 10 bases. This CDR3 contains 17 residues. V lost 1 base, J lost 4 bases, and 6 bases stayed unmatched. CDR3 DNA: TGTGCCAGCAGTTTAGGCTCTAGCGGGAGAGGCACCGGGGAGCTGTTTTTT. This translates into CASSLGSSGRGTGELFF.

This clonotype was recorded at least ten times. V is TRBV30 and J is TRBJ2-3; D gene ambiguous. CDR1 GTSNPN and CDR2 SVGIG come from the germline V gene (reference sequence). This CDR3 is built from 11 residues. Trimming took 2 bases from V and 4 from J, leaving 4 bases between them. In DNA, the CDR3 is TGTGCCTGGAGTAACTCAGATACGCAGTATTTT. Protein: CAWSNSDTQYF.

The table lists this clonotype with many counts. The chain is built from TRBV20-1 and TRBJ2-3; 7 positions match TRBD2. The germline V gene has CDR1 DFQATT and CDR2 SNEGSKA (reference sequence). The V gene end was trimmed by 6 bases and the J gene end by 4 bases; junction bases not matched to a gene: 7. The CDR3 has 13 amino acids. The CDR3 region is CSAGETSPDTQYF. Written as DNA, the CDR3 is TGCAGTGCCGGGGAGACTAGCCCAGATACGCAGTATTTT.

The sample holds many counts of this clonotype. The junction departs from the called germline gene at one end, perhaps through a read error. The chain carries TRBV30 and TRBJ2-7; possible D gene TRBD1, 5 bases. CDR1 is GTSNPN and CDR2 is SVGIG in the germline V gene (reference sequence). The CDR3 covers 13 residues. The CDR3 bases are TGTGCCTGGAGTGGACAGTTCCCCTACGCGCAGTACTTC. It is translated as CAWSGQFPYAQYF.

The V call is TRBV28, the J call TRBJ1-1; D gene unclear. CDR3 size: 12 residues. Per germline, CDR1 MDHEN and CDR2 SYDVKM. The V end lost 9 bases, the J end lost 12 bases, and 20 bases lay between the germline ends. In DNA, the CDR3 is TGTGCCAGTCTCGACGGGAGTCGGCCAACTTTCTTT. This codes for CASLDGSRPTFF.

This clonotype was seen ten or more times. The rearrangement joins TRBV5-5 to TRBJ2-1; D gene ambiguous. V lost 4 bases and J lost 9, with 17 bases in between. This CDR3 comprises 14 residues. Germline CDR1 and CDR2: SGHKS and YYEKEE (reference sequence). CDR3 residues: CASSPGSFSSEQFF. The CDR3 DNA sequence: TGTGCCAGCAGCCCCGGCTCCTTTTCAAGTGAGCAGTTCTTC.

This clonotype was counted ten times or more. CDR3 region: CASSPSSGGHEQFF. CDR3 sequence (DNA): TGTGCCAGCAGTCCATCTAGCGGGGGCCATGAGCAGTTCTTC. The chain has TRBV12-3 or TRBV12-4 and TRBJ2-1, with TRBD2 matching 10 bases. Germline trimming cut 5 bases from V and 8 bases from J; bases unmatched to any gene: 6. This CDR3 contains 14 residues.

This clonotype was detected ten times or more. The V and J genes are TRBV2 and TRBJ1-2; 7 positions match TRBD1. This CDR3 contains 14 residues. Trimming took 3 bases from V and 8 from J; bases not matched to a gene: 9. The V gene's germline CDR1 is SNHLY and CDR2 FYNNEI. CDR3 sequence (DNA): TGTGCCAGCAGTGATATTTCCCGACAGGGCGGCTACACCTTC. Its translation: CASSDISRQGGYTF.

This clonotype has a handful of counts. This chain uses TRBV6-1 with TRBJ2-7, with TRBD2 identical over 9 bases. The ends lost 4 bases at V and 0 bases at J; junction bases unmatched: 13. The germline gives CDR1 MNHNS, CDR2 SASEGT. The CDR3 runs 18 residues. The chain's CDR3 is CASSGGGLAGIPSYEQYF. CDR3 in DNA: TGTGCCAGCAGTGGAGGGGGGCTAGCGGGAATACCCTCCTACGAGCAGTACTTC.

This clonotype was recorded many times. The rearrangement uses TRBV6-1 and TRBJ2-7; perhaps D is TRBD1 or TRBD2 (5 bases each). This CDR3 has 13 amino acids. V dropped 7 bases and J dropped 2 bases, with 12 bases sitting between them. The V gene's germline CDR1 is MNHNS and CDR2 SASEGT. The CDR3 sequence: CASMRGRTYEQYF. CDR3 coding DNA: TGTGCCAGCATGAGGGGTCGGACCTACGAGCAGTACTTC.

This clonotype was detected ten times or more. V is TRBV6-1 and J is TRBJ2-2, with a tentative D call TRBD1 (5 bases). The germline CDR1 and CDR2 sequences are MNHNS and SASEGT. CDR3 length equals 15 residues. With 5 bases removed from V and 4 bases from J, the gap between germline ends came to 14 bases. CDR3 nucleotides: TGTGCCAGCAGTTATTTGGGGCTTTCCACCGGGGAGCTGTTTTTT. Its translation is CASSYLGLSTGELFF.

This rearrangement joins TRBV5-5 to TRBJ1-2; a possible D gene is TRBD1 (5 bases). The CDR3 consists of 14 residues. Deletions cut 3 bases from V and 4 bases from J, with 13 bases between. CDR1 and CDR2 (germline): SGHKS, YYEKEE (reference sequence). The CDR3 sequence: CASSWDAGPYGYTF. The CDR3 DNA reads as TGTGCCAGCAGCTGGGACGCGGGACCCTATGGCTACACCTTC.

At least ten counts were recorded for this clonotype. CDR3 in DNA: TGTGCCAGCAGTTCTCCTTGGTCCTACGAGCAGTACTTC. Amino acid sequence: CASSSPWSYEQYF. The V and J genes are TRBV28 and TRBJ2-7; D uncertain. The CDR3 is 13 residues long. V was shortened by 4 bases and J by 1 base, with 8 bases between the two germline ends. Germline loops: CDR1 MDHEN, CDR2 SYDVKM.

This clonotype has a count of ten or more. The genes are TRBV7-2 and TRBJ1-5; D gene ambiguous. V was shortened by 1 base and J by 1 base, with 8 bases between the two germline ends. Looked up from germline, CDR1 is SGHTA and CDR2 is FQGNSA. The CDR3 length is 15 residues. The CDR3 is CASSLGDGSNQPQHF. DNA for the CDR3: TGTGCCAGCAGCTTAGGGGATGGGAGCAATCAGCCCCAGCATTTT. Full variable domain (rest looked up from reference TRBV7-2 and TRBJ1-5): GAGVSQSPSNKVTEKGKDVELRCDPISGHTALYWYRQSLGQGLEFLIYFQGNSAPDKSGLPSDRFSAERTGGSVSTLTIQRTQQEDSAVYLCASSLGDGSNQPQHFGDGTRLSIL.

The table lists this clonotype with many counts. The chain carries TRBV12-3 or TRBV12-4 and TRBJ1-6; D is undetermined. The germline V and J ends were trimmed by 5 bases and 9 bases, with 5 bases remaining between them. The CDR3 runs to 11 residues. The CDR3 sequence: CASSDPSPLHF. The CDR3 DNA follows: TGTGCCAGCAGTGACCCTTCACCCCTCCACTTT.

J is TRBJ1-4 and V is TRBV29-1; D possibly corresponds to TRBD1 (6 bases). Trimming stripped 0 bases from V and 8 bases from J, with 22 bases between. The CDR3 length is 17 residues. Per germline, CDR1 SQVTM and CDR2 ANQGSEA. This chain's CDR3 is CSVEDYKTGTLSEKLFF. The CDR3 DNA is TGCAGCGTTGAAGATTACAAAACCGGGACACTGAGCGAAAAACTGTTTTTT.

There are many counts of this clonotype. This sequence joins TRBV12-5 and TRBJ2-1, with D possibly matching TRBD2 (5 bases). CDR3 length: 13 amino acids. Germline CDR1 LGHNT, CDR2 FRNRAP. V lost 0 bases, J lost 6 bases, and 6 bases lay in between. The CDR3 sequence: CASGLVGSNEQFF. For the CDR3, the DNA is TGTGCTAGTGGTTTGGTAGGGAGCAATGAGCAGTTCTTC.

This chain links TRBV19 with TRBJ2-7, with D uncertain. The CDR3 spans 18 residues. Trimming took off 2 bases at V and 0 bases at J, with 20 bases between the two ends. Germline V gene sequence: CDR1 LNHDA, CDR2 SQIVND (reference sequence). DNA of the CDR3: TGTGCCAGTAGTATAACCATCTCCGGCGGTCGCAGCTCCTACGAGCAGTACTTC. This codes for CASSITISGGRSSYEQYF.

This clonotype was detected a few times. One base away lies a much larger clone, so this may be a sequencing read error. The chain is built from TRBV15 and TRBJ2-1; D not resolved. Trimming removed 4 bases at V and 0 bases at J, with 4 bases between. The CDR3 runs 13 residues. In germline, CDR1 is LNHNV, CDR2 YYDKDF (reference sequence). CDR3 DNA: TGTGCCACCAGCACAAGCTCCTACAATGAGCAGTTCTTC. Translated, it gives CATSTSSYNEQFF.

A few counts support this clonotype. The chain carries TRBV19 and TRBJ2-5; unclear D gene. Germline V CDR1 and CDR2: LNHDA, SQIVND (reference sequence). Trimming cost V 3 bases and J 3 bases, with 14 bases left between them. This CDR3 has 15 amino acids. CDR3 sequence: CASSIESQSKETQYF. The DNA of the CDR3 is TGTGCCAGTAGTATTGAGTCGCAGTCGAAAGAGACCCAGTACTTC.

This clonotype was found many times. This chain links TRBV20-1 with TRBJ2-3; tentatively, D is TRBD1 (5 bases). The CDR3 runs to 15 residues. The V gene lost 5 bases and the J gene lost 4 bases, with 19 bases spanning the gap. From germline, CDR1 is DFQATT and CDR2 SNEGSKA (reference sequence). The CDR3 is CSAVGLPLRADTQYF. CDR3 DNA sequence: TGCAGTGCTGTGGGGCTTCCCCTTCGAGCAGATACGCAGTATTTT.